The entry below gives a single T cell receptor (beta chain) sequence along with its context. The data derive from a study of blood T cells in healthy people across ages. The CDR3 is 15 residues long. With 3 bases clipped from V and 2 bases from J, the junction kept 7 bases outside the gene matches. CDR1 and CDR2 (germline): DFQATT, SNEGSKA (reference sequence). A second PCR, run for roughly 7 to 12 cycles, used a sample-barcoded 5' primer plus a J-beta primer mix. Each cDNA molecule was tagged by a template-switch adaptor with 12 random nucleotides. TCRdb passed the 5' RACE reads through MiXCR, listing each CDR3 protein once. The repertoire holds 850,000 to 1,300,000 distinct CDR3 sequences, with 40% to 50% as singletons.

The receptor was derived from a woman aged 55-70 years in good health. This chain links TRBV20-1 with TRBJ2-3; TRBD2 matches 8 bases. Sequencing was carried out using blood. The CDR3 protein is CSASFQRGITDTQYF. The CDR3 nucleotides read TGCAGTGCTAGTTTCCAGCGGGGGATCACAGATACGCAGTATTTT.